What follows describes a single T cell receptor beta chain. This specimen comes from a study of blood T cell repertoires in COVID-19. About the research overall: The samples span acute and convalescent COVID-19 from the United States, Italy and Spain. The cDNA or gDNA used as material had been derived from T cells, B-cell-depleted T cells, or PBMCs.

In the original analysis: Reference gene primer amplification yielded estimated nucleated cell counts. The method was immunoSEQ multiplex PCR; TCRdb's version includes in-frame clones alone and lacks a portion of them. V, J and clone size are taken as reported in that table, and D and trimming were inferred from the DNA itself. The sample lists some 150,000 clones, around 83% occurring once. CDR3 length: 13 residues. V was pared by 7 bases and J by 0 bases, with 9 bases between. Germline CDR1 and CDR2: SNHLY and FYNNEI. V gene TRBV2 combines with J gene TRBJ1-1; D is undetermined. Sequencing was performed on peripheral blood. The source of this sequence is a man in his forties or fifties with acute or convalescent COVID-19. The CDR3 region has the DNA TGTGCCAGCATAGAGGCGATGAACACTGAAGCTTTCTTT. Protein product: CASIEAMNTEAFF. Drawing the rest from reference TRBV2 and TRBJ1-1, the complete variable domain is EPEVTQTPSHQVTQMGQEVILRCVPISNHLYFYWYRQILGQKVEFLVSFYNNEISEKSEIFDDQFSVERPDGSNFTLKIRSTKLEDSAMYFCASIEAMNTEAFFGQGTRLTVV.